The clone carrying this T cell receptor (beta chain) came up a few times. The sample originates from a study of cytomegalovirus exposure and HLA in healthy donors. PCR was performed using 60 Vbeta and 13 Jbeta primers. The repertoire was sequenced with immunoSEQ multiplex PCR; TCRdb's copy has only in-frame clones and lacks some. The repertoire includes some 140,000 clones, roughly 73% of them detected once, and over 1% sits in the top ten. CDR1 SGHTA and CDR2 FQGNSA come from the germline V gene. With V trimmed by 3 bases and J by 5 bases, 6 bases remained unmatched. The CDR3 has 15 residues. Sequencing was carried out using PBMCs. The chain recombines TRBV7-2 with TRBJ2-2, with TRBD1 matching 7 bases. The sequence was collected from a woman in her 40s in good health and CMV-seronegative. DNA of the CDR3: TGTGCCAGCAGCTTCCGGGACAGCCCAACCGGGGAGCTGTTTTTT. Translation: CASSFRDSPTGELFF.